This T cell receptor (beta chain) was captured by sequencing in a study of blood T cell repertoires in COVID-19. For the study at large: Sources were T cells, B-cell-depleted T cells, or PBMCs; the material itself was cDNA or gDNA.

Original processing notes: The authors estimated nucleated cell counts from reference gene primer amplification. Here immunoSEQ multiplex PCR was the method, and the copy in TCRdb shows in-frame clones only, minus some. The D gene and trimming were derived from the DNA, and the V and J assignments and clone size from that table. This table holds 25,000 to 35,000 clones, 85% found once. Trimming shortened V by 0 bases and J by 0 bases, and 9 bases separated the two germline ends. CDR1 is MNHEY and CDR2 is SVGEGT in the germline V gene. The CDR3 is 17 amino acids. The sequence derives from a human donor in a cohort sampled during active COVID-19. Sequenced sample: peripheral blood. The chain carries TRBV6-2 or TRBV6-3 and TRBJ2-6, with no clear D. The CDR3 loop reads CASSYSLLSSGANVLTF. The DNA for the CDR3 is TGTGCCAGCAGTTACTCCCTATTAAGCTCTGGGGCCAACGTCCTGACTTTC.